This T cell receptor (beta chain) was found in a study of Ad26.COV2.S vaccination and SARS-CoV-2 variants. Study at large: Intramuscular Ad26.COV2.S doses were given once or twice, 56 days apart. Study-wide results and limits: While placebo recipients had lower spike-specific TCR breadth, vaccine recipients had more. Estimates derived from TCR breadth and depth analyses may have underestimated total T cell responses.

The treatment was: 15 to 20 received Ad26.COV2.S at low or high dose, single or two shots; several received placebo; per-sample allocation not given. It was on day 63 after the first vaccine or placebo injection that samples were taken. An Ad26 vector was used to express Wuhan-strain SARS-CoV-2 spike as the vaccine. The V gene's germline CDR1 is LGHNA and CDR2 YSLEER. CDR3 length: 17 residues. With 0 bases removed from V and 4 bases from J, the gap between germline ends came to 18 bases. Concerning this clone: Its antigen remains unidentified.

Measured with immunoSEQ multiplex PCR; TCRdb has only the in-frame clones, and not every one. The sample lists 300,000 to 400,000 clones, about nine tenths occurring once. The chain recombines TRBV4-3 with TRBJ1-2; maybe TRBD1 (6 bases). This receptor was obtained from a person between 18 and 65 years old who received the Ad26.COV2.S COVID-19 vaccine or a placebo. Sequencing was performed on peripheral blood, taken in a trial of Ad26.COV2.S vaccine versus placebo. For the CDR3, the DNA is TGCGCCAGCAGCCAAGAAGGGGGGCGGCGCCTAGGCTATGGCTACACCTTC. It encodes CASSQEGGRRLGYGYTF.